Listed below are T cell receptor beta chains from one sample, sequenced in a study of graft-versus-host responses after intestinal transplantation. Their specific antigens are unknown. Sequenced by immunoSEQ multiplex PCR; TCRdb stores in-frame clones only, minus some. The sample lists around 110,000 clones, approximately 88% occurring once. The sample here was unstimulated CD4+ T cells sorted from spleen or lymph node cells, taken before transplant. The receptors were gathered from a human donor who was the organ donor for an intestinal transplant. CDR3s include the opening cysteine and the closing phenylalanine or tryptophan. Fields, in order: clone size, V gene, CDR3 protein. Clone size is shown for a subset of rows, as once, few, many or a class of expanded clone.

. | TRBV6-5 | CASSYDRVDGYTF
. | TRBV19 | CASSIDLYLRGRGANVLTF
. | TRBV5-1 | CASSLESSYEQYF
. | TRBV27 | CASSWRATSGGRADTQYF
. | TRBV29-1 | CSVEGILAKNIQYF
. | TRBV4-2 | CASSLGQGNYGYTF
. | TRBV5-5 | CASSSGQLNTEAFF
. | TRBV27 | CASSLRDYTSSYEQYF
. | TRBV4-1 | CASSPESPSGRAKNIQYF
. | TRBV19 | CASSIDGGNTEAFF
. | TRBV15 | CATSRDRGINYGYTF
. | TRBV12-5 | CASGFGRVVSKNIQYF
. | TRBV6-1 | CASSPRQHNEKLFF
. | TRBV29-1 | CSVEGLRGLDTEAFF
. | TRBV2 | CASSEAGTDNSPLHF
. | TRBV6-1 | CASSDPRTDYSNQPQHF
once | TRBV5-4 | CASSTRQGYATNEKLFF
once | TRBV15 | CATSRDLGSYEQYF
. | TRBV5-3 | CARSFPGTRQETQYF
once | TRBV4-1 | CASSQDLQGANYGYTF
. | TRBV19 | CASSIRASRNEQFF
. | TRBV28 | CASTLGDRFYEQYF
. | TRBV6-5 | CASSYIGPPYEQYF
. | TRBV7-5 | CGGGYGDGDEAFF
. | TRBV2 | CASIPGVNTEAFF
once | TRBV25-1 | CASSESVGKPNTGELFF
. | TRBV21-1 | CASPGGSGANVLTF
. | TRBV5-1 | CASSLAGRGVDTQYF
few | TRBV7-2 | CASSFADNYEQYF
once | TRBV18 | CASSQKREMYQETQYF
. | TRBV6-1 | CASSEAGAPDTQYF
. | TRBV7-3 | CASSSGQSSYEQYF
. | TRBV7-8 | CASSLVSASGRETQYF
. | TRBV4-2 | CASRPQAGLGDEKLFF
. | TRBV5-1 | CASSFQGDTEAFF
. | TRBV6-1 | CASSPQGGVQETQYF
. | TRBV7-9 | CASGTALSSYNEQFF
once | TRBV18 | CASSPSYRESYGYTF
. | TRBV5-6 | CASSFSRSYGELFF
. | TRBV19 | CASSSPRTALYNSPLHF